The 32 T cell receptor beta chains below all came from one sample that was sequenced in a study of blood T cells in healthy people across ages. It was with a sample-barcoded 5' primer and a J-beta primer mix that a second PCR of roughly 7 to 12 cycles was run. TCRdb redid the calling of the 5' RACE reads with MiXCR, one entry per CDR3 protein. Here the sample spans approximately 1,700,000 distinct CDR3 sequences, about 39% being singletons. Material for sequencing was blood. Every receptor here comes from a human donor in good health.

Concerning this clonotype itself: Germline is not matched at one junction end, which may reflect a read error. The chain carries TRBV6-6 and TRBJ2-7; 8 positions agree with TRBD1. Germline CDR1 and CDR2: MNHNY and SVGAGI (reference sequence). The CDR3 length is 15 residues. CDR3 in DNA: TGTGCCAGCAGACCTAGGACAGGGAAGATCGGCGAGCAGTATTTC. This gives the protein CASRPRTGKIGEQYF.

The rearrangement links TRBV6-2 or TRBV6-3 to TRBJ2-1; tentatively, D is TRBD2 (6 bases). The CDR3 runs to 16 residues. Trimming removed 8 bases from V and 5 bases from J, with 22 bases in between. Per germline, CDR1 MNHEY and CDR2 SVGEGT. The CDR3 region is CASSLTRTGDHNEQFF. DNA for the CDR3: TGTGCCAGCTCCCTCACCCGGACGGGAGACCACAATGAGCAGTTCTTC.

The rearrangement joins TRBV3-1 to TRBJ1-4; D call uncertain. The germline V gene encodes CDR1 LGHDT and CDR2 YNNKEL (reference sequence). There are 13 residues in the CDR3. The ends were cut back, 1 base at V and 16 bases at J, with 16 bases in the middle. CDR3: CASSQGVVNRRFF. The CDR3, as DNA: TGTGCCAGCAGCCAAGGGGTGGTGAACCGGCGGTTTTTT.

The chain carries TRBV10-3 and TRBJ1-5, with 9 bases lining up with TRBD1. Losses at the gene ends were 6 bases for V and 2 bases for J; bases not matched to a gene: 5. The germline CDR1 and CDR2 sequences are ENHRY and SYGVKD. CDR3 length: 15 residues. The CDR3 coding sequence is TGTGCCATCAGCGAGGGACAGGGCGGCAATCAGCCCCAGCATTTT. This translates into CAISEGQGGNQPQHF.

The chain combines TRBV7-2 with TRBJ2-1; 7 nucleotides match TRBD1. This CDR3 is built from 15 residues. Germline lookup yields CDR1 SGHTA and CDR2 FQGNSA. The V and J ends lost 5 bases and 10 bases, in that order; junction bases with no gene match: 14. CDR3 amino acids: CASSHRQGQLNEQFF. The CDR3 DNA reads TGTGCCAGCAGCCATAGACAGGGTCAACTGAACGAGCAGTTCTTC.

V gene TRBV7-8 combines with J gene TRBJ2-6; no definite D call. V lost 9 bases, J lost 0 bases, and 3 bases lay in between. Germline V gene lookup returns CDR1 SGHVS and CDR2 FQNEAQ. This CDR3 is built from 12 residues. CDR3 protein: CASPSGANVLTF. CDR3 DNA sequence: TGTGCCAGTCCCTCTGGGGCCAACGTCCTGACTTTC.

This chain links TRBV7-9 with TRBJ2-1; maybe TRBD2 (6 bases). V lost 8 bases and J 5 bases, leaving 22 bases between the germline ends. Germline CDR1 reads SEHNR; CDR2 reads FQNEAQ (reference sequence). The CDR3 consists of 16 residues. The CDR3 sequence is CASLPRGTGPNNEQFF. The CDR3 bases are TGTGCCAGCCTCCCTCGGGGGACGGGACCTAACAATGAGCAGTTCTTC. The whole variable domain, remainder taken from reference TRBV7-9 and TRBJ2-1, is DTGVSQNPRHKITKRGQNVTFRCDPISEHNRLYWYRQTLGQGPEFLTYFQNEAQLEKSRLLSDRFSAERPKGSFSTLEIQRTEQGDSAMYLCASLPRGTGPNNEQFFGPGTRLTVL.

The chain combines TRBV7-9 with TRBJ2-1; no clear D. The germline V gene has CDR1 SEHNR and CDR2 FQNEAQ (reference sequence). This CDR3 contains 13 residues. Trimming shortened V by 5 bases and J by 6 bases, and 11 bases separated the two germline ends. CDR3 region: CASSERNANEQFF. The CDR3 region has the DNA TGTGCCAGCAGCGAACGAAACGCCAATGAGCAGTTCTTC.

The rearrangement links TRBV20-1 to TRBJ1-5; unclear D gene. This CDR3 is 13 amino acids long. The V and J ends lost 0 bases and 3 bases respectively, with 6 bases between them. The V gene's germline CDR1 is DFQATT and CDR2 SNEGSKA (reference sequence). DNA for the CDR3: TGCAGTGCTAGAGAGGAGAACAATCAGCCCCAGCATTTT. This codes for CSAREENNQPQHF.

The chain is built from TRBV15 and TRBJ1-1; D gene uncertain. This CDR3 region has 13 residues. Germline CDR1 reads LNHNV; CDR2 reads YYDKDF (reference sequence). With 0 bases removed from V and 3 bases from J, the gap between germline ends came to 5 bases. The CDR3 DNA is TGTGCCACCAGCAGAGAGGACTACACTGAAGCTTTCTTT. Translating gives CATSREDYTEAFF. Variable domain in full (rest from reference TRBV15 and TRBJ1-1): DAMVIQNPRYQVTQFGKPVTLSCSQTLNHNVMYWYQQKSSQAPKLLFHYYDKDFNNEADTPDNFQSRRPNTSFCFLDIRSPGLGDTAMYLCATSREDYTEAFFGQGTRLTVV.

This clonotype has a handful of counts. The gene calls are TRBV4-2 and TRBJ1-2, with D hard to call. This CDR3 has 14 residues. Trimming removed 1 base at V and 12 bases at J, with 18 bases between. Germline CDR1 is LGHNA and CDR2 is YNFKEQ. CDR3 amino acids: CASSQGAITSINTF. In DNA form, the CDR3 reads TGTGCCAGCAGCCAAGGGGCAATTACATCAATCAACACCTTC.

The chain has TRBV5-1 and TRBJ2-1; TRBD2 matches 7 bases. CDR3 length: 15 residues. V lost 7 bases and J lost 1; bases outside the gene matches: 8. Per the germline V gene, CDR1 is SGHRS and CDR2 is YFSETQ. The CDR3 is CASGGGGLSYNEQFF. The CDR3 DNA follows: TGCGCCAGCGGTGGCGGGGGTCTATCCTACAATGAGCAGTTCTTC. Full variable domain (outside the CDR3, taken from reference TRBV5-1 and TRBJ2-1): KAGVTQTPRYLIKTRGQQVTLSCSPISGHRSVSWYQQTPGQGLQFLFEYFSETQRNKGNFPGRFSGRQFSNSRSEMNVSTLELGDSALYLCASGGGGLSYNEQFFGPGTRLTVL.

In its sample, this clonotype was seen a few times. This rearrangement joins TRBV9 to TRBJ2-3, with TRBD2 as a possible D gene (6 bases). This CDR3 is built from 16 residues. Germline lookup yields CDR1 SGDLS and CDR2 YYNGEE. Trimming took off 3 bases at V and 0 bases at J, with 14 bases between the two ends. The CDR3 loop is CASSAGTGTSTDTQYF. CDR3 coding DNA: TGTGCCAGCAGCGCCGGGACCGGGACTAGCACAGATACGCAGTATTTT.

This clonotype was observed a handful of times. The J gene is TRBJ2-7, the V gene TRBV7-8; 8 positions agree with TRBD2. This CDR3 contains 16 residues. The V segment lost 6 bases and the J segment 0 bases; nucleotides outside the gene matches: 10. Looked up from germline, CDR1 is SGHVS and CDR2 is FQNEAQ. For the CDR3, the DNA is TGTGCCAGCAGTCATATAGCGGGGCCATTCTCCTACGAGCAGTACTTC. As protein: CASSHIAGPFSYEQYF.

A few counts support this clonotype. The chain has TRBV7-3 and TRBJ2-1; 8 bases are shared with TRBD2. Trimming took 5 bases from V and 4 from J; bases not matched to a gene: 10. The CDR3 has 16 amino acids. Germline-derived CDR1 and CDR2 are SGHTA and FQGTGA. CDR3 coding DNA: TGTGCCAGCAGCCCCGGGGGGGCGGCCTTTTACAATGAGCAGTTCTTC. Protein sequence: CASSPGGAAFYNEQFF.

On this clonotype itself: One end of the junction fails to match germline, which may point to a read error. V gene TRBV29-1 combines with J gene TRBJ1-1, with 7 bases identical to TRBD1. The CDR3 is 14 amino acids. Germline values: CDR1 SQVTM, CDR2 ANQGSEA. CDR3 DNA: TGCAGCATTGACCACAGGGGACTGAACACTGAAGCTTTCTTT. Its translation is CSIDHRGLNTEAFF.

CDR3 in amino acids: CASSQGMGTGPRTDTQYF. The DNA of the CDR3 is TGTGCCAGCAGCCAAGGTATGGGTACAGGGCCTCGCACAGATACGCAGTATTTT. The genes are TRBV4-2 and TRBJ2-3; D may be TRBD1 (6 bases). Trimming pared 1 base from V and 1 base from J, leaving 18 bases between. The CDR3 has 18 amino acids. Germline V gives CDR1 LGHNA, CDR2 YNFKEQ.

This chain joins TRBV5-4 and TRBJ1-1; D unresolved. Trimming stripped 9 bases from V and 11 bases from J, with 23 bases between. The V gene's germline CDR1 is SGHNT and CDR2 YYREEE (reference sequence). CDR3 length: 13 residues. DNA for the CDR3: TGTGCCACCGAGCGACGAGAGGACCGTGAGGCTTTCTTT. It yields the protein CATERREDREAFF.

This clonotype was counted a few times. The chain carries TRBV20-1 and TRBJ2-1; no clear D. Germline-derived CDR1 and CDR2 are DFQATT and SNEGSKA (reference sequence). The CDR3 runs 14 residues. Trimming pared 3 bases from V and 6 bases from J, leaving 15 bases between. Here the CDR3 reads CSASIGRHINEQFF. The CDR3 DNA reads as TGCAGTGCTAGTATAGGGCGTCATATCAATGAGCAGTTCTTC.

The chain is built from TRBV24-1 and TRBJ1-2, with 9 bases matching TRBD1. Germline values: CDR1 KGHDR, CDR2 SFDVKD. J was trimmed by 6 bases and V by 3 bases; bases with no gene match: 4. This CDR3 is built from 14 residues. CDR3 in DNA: TGTGCCACCAGTGATCCGGGACAGGGAGATGGCTACACCTTC. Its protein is CATSDPGQGDGYTF.

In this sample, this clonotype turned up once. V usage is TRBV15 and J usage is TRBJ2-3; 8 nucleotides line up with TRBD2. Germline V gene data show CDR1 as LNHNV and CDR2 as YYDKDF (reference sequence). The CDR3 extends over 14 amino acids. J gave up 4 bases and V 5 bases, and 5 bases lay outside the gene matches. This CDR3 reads CATSRGLDSDTQYF. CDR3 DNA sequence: TGTGCCACCAGCCGGGGACTAGATTCAGATACGCAGTATTTT. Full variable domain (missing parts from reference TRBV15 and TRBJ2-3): DAMVIQNPRYQVTQFGKPVTLSCSQTLNHNVMYWYQQKSSQAPKLLFHYYDKDFNNEADTPDNFQSRRPNTSFCFLDIRSPGLGDTAMYLCATSRGLDSDTQYFGPGTRLTVL.

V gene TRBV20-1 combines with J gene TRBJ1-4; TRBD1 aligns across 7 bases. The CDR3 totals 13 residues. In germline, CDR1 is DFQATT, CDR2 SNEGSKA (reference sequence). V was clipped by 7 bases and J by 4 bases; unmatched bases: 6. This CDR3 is CSVHRGSNEKLFF. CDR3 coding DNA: TGCAGTGTCCACAGGGGAAGTAATGAAAAACTGTTTTTT.

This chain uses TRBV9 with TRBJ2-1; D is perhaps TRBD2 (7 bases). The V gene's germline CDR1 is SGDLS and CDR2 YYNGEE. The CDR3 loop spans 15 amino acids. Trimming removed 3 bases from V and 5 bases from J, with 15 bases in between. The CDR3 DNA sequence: TGTGCCAGCAGCGAGGGGGGGTATGGGCACAATGAGCAGTTCTTC. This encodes CASSEGGYGHNEQFF.

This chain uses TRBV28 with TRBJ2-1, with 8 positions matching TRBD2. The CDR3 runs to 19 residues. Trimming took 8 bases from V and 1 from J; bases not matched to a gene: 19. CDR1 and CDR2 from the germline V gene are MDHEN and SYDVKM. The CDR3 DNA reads TGTGCCAGCCCTCCGGCCGGGGTAGCGGGGTATCCGTCCTACAATGAGCAGTTCTTC. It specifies CASPPAGVAGYPSYNEQFF.

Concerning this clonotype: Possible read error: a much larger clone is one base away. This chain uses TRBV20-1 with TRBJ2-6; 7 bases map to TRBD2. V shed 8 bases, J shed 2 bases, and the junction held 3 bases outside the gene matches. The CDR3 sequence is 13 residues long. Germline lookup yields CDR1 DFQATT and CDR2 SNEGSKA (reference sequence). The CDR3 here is CSPGGTGANVLTF. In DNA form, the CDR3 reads TGCAGTCCGGGAGGCACTGGGGCCAACGTCCTGACTTTC.

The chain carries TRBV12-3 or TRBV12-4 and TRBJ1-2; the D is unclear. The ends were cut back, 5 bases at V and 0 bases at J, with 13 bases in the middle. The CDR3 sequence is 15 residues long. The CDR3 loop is CASSSRAPPNYGYTF. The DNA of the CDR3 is TGTGCCAGCAGTAGCCGGGCACCTCCTAACTATGGCTACACCTTC.

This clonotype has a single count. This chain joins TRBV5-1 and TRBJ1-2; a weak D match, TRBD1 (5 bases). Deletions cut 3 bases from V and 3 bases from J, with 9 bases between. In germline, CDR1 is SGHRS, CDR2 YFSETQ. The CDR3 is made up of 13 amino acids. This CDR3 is CASSSPTDYGYTF. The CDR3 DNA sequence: TGCGCCAGCAGCTCTCCGACAGACTATGGCTACACCTTC.

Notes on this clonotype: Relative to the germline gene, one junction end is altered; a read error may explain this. CDR3 residues: CASSEFRGQPRHF. The CDR3 bases are TGTGCCAGCTCCGAGTTCCGTGGTCAGCCCCGGCATTTT. The chain uses TRBV12-3 or TRBV12-4 and TRBJ1-5; D is undetermined. This CDR3 is built from 13 residues.

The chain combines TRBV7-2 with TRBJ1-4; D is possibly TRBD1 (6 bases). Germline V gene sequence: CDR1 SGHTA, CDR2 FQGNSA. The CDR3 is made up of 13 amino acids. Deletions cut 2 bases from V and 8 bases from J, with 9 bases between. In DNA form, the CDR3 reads TGTGCCAGCAGCTTACAGGGGATAGAAAAACTGTTTTTT. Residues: CASSLQGIEKLFF.

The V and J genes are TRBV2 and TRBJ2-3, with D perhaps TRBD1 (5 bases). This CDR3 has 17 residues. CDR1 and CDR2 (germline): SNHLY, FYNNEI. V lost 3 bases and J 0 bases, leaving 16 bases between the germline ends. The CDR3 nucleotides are TGTGCCAGCAGTGACACCTCAGGACACCTGAGCACAGATACGCAGTATTTT. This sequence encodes CASSDTSGHLSTDTQYF.

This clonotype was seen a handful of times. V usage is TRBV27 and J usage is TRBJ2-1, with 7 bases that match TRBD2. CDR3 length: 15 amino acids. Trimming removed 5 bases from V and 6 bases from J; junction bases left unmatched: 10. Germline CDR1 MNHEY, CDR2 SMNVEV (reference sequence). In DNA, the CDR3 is TGTGCCAGCAGTGCCGTAGGTAGCGGGTTCAATGAGCAGTTCTTC. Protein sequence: CASSAVGSGFNEQFF.

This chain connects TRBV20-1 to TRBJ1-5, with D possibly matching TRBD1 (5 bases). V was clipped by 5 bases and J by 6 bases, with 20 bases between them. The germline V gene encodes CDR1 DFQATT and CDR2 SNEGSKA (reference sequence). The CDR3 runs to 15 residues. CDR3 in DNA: TGCAGTGCTGATAGACGTGGGGGTGACCGTCAGCCCCAGCATTTT. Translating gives CSADRRGGDRQPQHF.